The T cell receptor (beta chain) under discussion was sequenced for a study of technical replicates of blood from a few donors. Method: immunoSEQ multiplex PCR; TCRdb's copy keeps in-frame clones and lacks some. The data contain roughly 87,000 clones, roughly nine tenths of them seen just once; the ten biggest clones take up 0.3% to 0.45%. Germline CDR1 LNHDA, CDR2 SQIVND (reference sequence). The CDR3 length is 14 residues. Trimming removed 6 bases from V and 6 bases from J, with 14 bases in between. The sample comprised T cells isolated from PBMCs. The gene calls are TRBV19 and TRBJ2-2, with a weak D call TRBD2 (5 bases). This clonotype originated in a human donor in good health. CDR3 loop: CASSPLVGAGELFF. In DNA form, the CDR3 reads TGTGCCAGTAGCCCTCTCGTCGGGGCCGGGGAGCTGTTTTTT.